These 28 T cell receptor beta chains were sequenced from one sample in a study of blood T cells in healthy people across ages. It was with a sample-barcoded 5' primer and a J-beta primer mix that a second PCR of roughly 7 to 11 cycles was run. MiXCR, applied by TCRdb to the 5' RACE reads, yields one record per CDR3 protein. The table shows about 400,000 distinct CDR3 sequences, with roughly half occurring only once. Sample: blood. Every receptor here comes from a man aged 55 to 70 in good health.

The chain employs TRBV3-1 and TRBJ2-4, with unresolved D. The assigned J gene may be wrong: the sequence end matches TRBJ2-7 better. CDR3 length: 15 amino acids. Germline values: CDR1 LGHDT, CDR2 YNNKEL (reference sequence). The CDR3 DNA reads TGTGCCAGCAGCCAAGATAGGGCCGGTTCCTACGAGCAGTACTTC. Encoded protein: CASSQDRAGSYEQYF.

V gene TRBV3-1 combines with J gene TRBJ1-2, with 8 bases aligning to TRBD1. V shed 7 bases, J shed 2 bases, and the junction held 6 bases outside the gene matches. This CDR3 has 14 residues. Germline values: CDR1 LGHDT, CDR2 YNNKEL (reference sequence). CDR3 bases: TGTGCCAGCAACAGGGGGGCTGTCAACTATGGCTACACCTTC. Translation gives CASNRGAVNYGYTF.

The chain uses TRBV11-3 and TRBJ2-4; unclear D gene. The CDR3 consists of 13 residues. CDR1 and CDR2 from the germline V gene are SGHNT and YENEEA. Trimming removed 5 bases from V and 5 bases from J, with 10 bases in between. The CDR3 nucleotides read TGTGCCAGCAGCGATAGGACGGAAAACATTCAGTACTTC. It specifies CASSDRTENIQYF.

There are a few counts of this clonotype. The gene calls are TRBV27 and TRBJ2-5; 9 bases are a match to TRBD2. Germline trimming cut 5 bases from V and 3 bases from J; bases unmatched to any gene: 7. Per germline, CDR1 MNHEY and CDR2 SMNVEV (reference sequence). CDR3 size: 15 residues. The CDR3 bases are TGTGCCAGCAGTGGGATCGCTAGCGGGGAAGAGACCCAGTACTTC. Amino acid sequence: CASSGIASGEETQYF.

There are many counts of this clonotype. The chain is built from TRBV4-1 and TRBJ2-1; D is perhaps TRBD1 or TRBD2 (5 bases each). Trimming stripped 5 bases from V and 10 bases from J, with 15 bases between. Germline V gives CDR1 MGHRA, CDR2 YSYEKL. The CDR3 covers 13 residues. CDR3 loop: CASSDPGPQEQFF. Written as DNA, the CDR3 is TGCGCCAGCAGCGACCCGGGACCACAAGAGCAGTTCTTC.

This clonotype was seen only a few times. The rearrangement uses TRBV7-3 and TRBJ1-3; no clear D. CDR1 and CDR2 (germline): SGHTA, FQGTGA. The CDR3 spans 16 residues. V was pared by 0 bases and J by 0 bases, with 9 bases between. The CDR3 region has the DNA TGTGCCAGCAGCTTAACCGACGGGTACTCTGGAAACACCATATATTTT. Amino acids: CASSLTDGYSGNTIYF. The full variable domain, in which reference TRBV7-3 and TRBJ1-3 provide the parts outside the CDR3, is GAGVSQTPSNKVTEKGKYVELRCDPISGHTALYWYRQSLGQGPEFLIYFQGTGAADDSGLPNDRFFAVRPEGSVSTLKIQRTERGDSAVYLCASSLTDGYSGNTIYFGEGSWLTVV.

The rearrangement links TRBV10-1 to TRBJ1-1; D is unclear. Germline CDR1 is WNHNN and CDR2 is SYGVQD (reference sequence). Trimming removed 6 bases from V and 5 bases from J, with 10 bases in between. This CDR3 has 12 residues. The CDR3 region is CASSYRGTEAFF. Written as DNA, the CDR3 is TGCGCCAGCAGCTACCGGGGTACTGAAGCTTTCTTT.

The V call is TRBV6-8, the J call TRBJ2-2; tentatively, D is TRBD2 (6 bases). The V gene's germline CDR1 is MNHGY and CDR2 SAAAGT. V lost 6 bases and J 8 bases, leaving 13 bases between the germline ends. The CDR3 loop spans 13 amino acids. In DNA form, the CDR3 reads TGTGCCAGCAGCCTACTAGCCGGGGGGGAGCTGTTTTTT. Amino acids: CASSLLAGGELFF.

V usage is TRBV25-1 and J usage is TRBJ2-5; D is unclear. CDR1 MGHDK and CDR2 SYGVNS come from the germline V gene. The CDR3 extends over 16 amino acids. The V and J ends lost 1 base and 11 bases respectively, with 23 bases between them. The CDR3 DNA follows: TGTGCCAGCAGTGAATTCGTCCGCGCTCGCCACAATGAGCAGTACTTC. Its protein product is CASSEFVRARHNEQYF.

This clonotype was seen more than once but under ten times. DNA for the CDR3: TGTGCCAGCAGTCGGGACCGTGACAATCAGCCCCAGCATTTT. Translated, it gives CASSRDRDNQPQHF. This rearrangement joins TRBV7-2 to TRBJ1-5, with D possibly TRBD1 on 5 matching bases. CDR3 length: 14 residues. Trimming cost V 6 bases and J 3 bases, with 12 bases left between them. Germline CDR1 SGHTA, CDR2 FQGNSA.

The chain employs TRBV15 and TRBJ1-1; TRBD1 matches 7 bases. CDR1 is LNHNV and CDR2 is YYDKDF in the germline V gene (reference sequence). The CDR3 is 14 residues long. V gave up 2 bases and J gave up 8 bases; unmatched junction bases: 8. The chain's CDR3 is CATSRRGRDREAFF. Here the CDR3 DNA reads TGTGCCACCAGCAGAAGGGGAAGGGACAGAGAAGCTTTCTTT. The variable domain in full, completed from reference TRBV15 and TRBJ1-1, reads DAMVIQNPRYQVTQFGKPVTLSCSQTLNHNVMYWYQQKSSQAPKLLFHYYDKDFNNEADTPDNFQSRRPNTSFCFLDIRSPGLGDTAMYLCATSRRGRDREAFFGQGTRLTVV.

The chain carries TRBV20-1 and TRBJ1-2; D is ambiguous. The CDR3 has 12 amino acids. Germline lookup yields CDR1 DFQATT and CDR2 SNEGSKA (reference sequence). V lost 4 bases, J lost 7 bases, and 13 bases lay in between. CDR3 DNA: TGCAGTGCTAAGGACCTGGCGGGTGGCTACACCTTC. Residues: CSAKDLAGGYTF.

This clonotype was counted between two and nine times. The chain has TRBV12-3 or TRBV12-4 and TRBJ2-4; 7 bases are a match to TRBD1. The CDR3 is 16 amino acids. The ends lost 4 bases at V and 1 base at J; junction bases unmatched: 7. The CDR3 nucleotides are TGTGCCAGCAGTTCCAGACAGGGCTGGGCCAAAAACATTCAGTACTTC. This gives the protein CASSSRQGWAKNIQYF.

This chain links TRBV5-1 with TRBJ2-3; unclear D gene. The length of the CDR3 is 15 residues. Trimming removed 6 bases from V and 2 bases from J, with 16 bases in between. Germline CDR1 reads SGHRS; CDR2 reads YFSETQ. CDR3 protein: CASTTARHVTDTQYF. For the CDR3, the DNA is TGCGCCAGCACCACCGCACGCCATGTCACAGATACGCAGTATTTT. The full variable domain, completed using reference TRBV5-1 and TRBJ2-3, is KAGVTQTPRYLIKTRGQQVTLSCSPISGHRSVSWYQQTPGQGLQFLFEYFSETQRNKGNFPGRFSGRQFSNSRSEMNVSTLELGDSALYLCASTTARHVTDTQYFGPGTRLTVL.

This clonotype occurred once. The chain carries TRBV28 and TRBJ2-7, with 7 bases aligning to TRBD1. The CDR3 is 14 amino acids. Germline V gene lookup returns CDR1 MDHEN and CDR2 SYDVKM. Trimming took 7 bases from V and 3 from J; bases not matched to a gene: 9. For the CDR3, the DNA is TGTGCCAGCAACTCAGACAGGGCCAACTACGAGCAGTACTTC. Translated, it gives CASNSDRANYEQYF.

The chain combines TRBV6-5 with TRBJ1-6, with a weak D call TRBD1 (5 bases). Germline CDR1 MNHEY, CDR2 SVGAGI. Trimming cost V 7 bases and J 8 bases, with 15 bases left between them. CDR3 size: 14 residues. The CDR3 here is CASKGPVQDSPLHF. DNA for the CDR3: TGTGCCAGCAAGGGGCCAGTGCAAGATTCACCCCTCCACTTT.

This clonotype showed up just a few times. V usage is TRBV20-1 and J usage is TRBJ1-2; 8 bases map to TRBD1. Germline trimming cut 2 bases from V and 1 base from J; bases unmatched to any gene: 6. Germline V gene sequence: CDR1 DFQATT, CDR2 SNEGSKA (reference sequence). CDR3 length equals 15 residues. CDR3 coding DNA: TGCAGTGCTAGACCGGGACAGGCTCGTAACTATGGCTACACCTTC. This gives the protein CSARPGQARNYGYTF.

The CDR3 DNA sequence: TGTGCCAGCAGCCCGAGGTGGACGGACTCCAGCACAGATACGCAGTATTTT. Translating it yields CASSPRWTDSSTDTQYF. The chain has TRBV7-6 and TRBJ2-3; D is possibly TRBD2 (5 bases). With 5 bases removed from V and 0 bases from J, the gap between germline ends came to 18 bases. Germline values: CDR1 SGHVS, CDR2 FNYEAQ. The CDR3 is 17 amino acids.

This clonotype was observed a few times. This chain uses TRBV13 with TRBJ2-4; the match to TRBD2 covers 7 bases. Losses at the gene ends were 3 bases for V and 5 bases for J; bases not matched to a gene: 10. Germline V gives CDR1 PRHDT, CDR2 FYEKMQ (reference sequence). This CDR3 is 16 amino acids long. DNA of the CDR3: TGTGCCAGCAGCTTTTCGGACGGGGGGACCCAAAACATTCAGTACTTC. This encodes CASSFSDGGTQNIQYF.

This clonotype occurred many times. The chain carries TRBV9 and TRBJ1-6, with a weak D call TRBD1 (6 bases). Per the germline V gene, CDR1 is SGDLS and CDR2 is YYNGEE. This CDR3 is 16 amino acids long. Trimming cost V 4 bases and J 6 bases, with 17 bases left between them. In DNA form, the CDR3 reads TGTGCCAGCAGCAACCACAGGGACATAACTAATTCACCCCTCCACTTT. Protein: CASSNHRDITNSPLHF.

The V and J genes are TRBV5-5 and TRBJ2-3; D is uncertain. This CDR3 comprises 17 residues. Germline-derived CDR1 and CDR2 are SGHKS and YYEKEE (reference sequence). V dropped 0 bases and J dropped 0 bases, with 14 bases sitting between them. DNA for the CDR3: TGTGCCAGCAGCTTGGCGCCCGGGCAGCCCAGCACAGATACGCAGTATTTT. It encodes CASSLAPGQPSTDTQYF.

In its sample, this clonotype was seen a few times. This may arise from a read error, as a much more abundant clone is one base away. The rearrangement uses TRBV5-1 and TRBJ2-4; no clear D gene. V shed 0 bases and J shed 0 bases, with 7 bases lying between them. The CDR3 consists of 15 residues. The germline CDR1 and CDR2 sequences are SGHRS and YFSETQ. The CDR3 bases are TGCGCCAGCAGCTTGGTCGCCGAAGCCAAAAACATTCAGTACTTC. Protein product: CASSLVAEAKNIQYF. Full variable domain (outside the CDR3, taken from reference TRBV5-1 and TRBJ2-4): KAGVTQTPRYLIKTRGQQVTLSCSPISGHRSVSWYQQTPGQGLQFLFEYFSETQRNKGNFPGRFSGRQFSNSRSEMNVSTLELGDSALYLCASSLVAEAKNIQYFGAGTRLSVL.

The chain uses TRBV20-1 and TRBJ2-7, with 12 bases that match TRBD1. Trimming took 8 bases from V and 4 from J; bases not matched to a gene: 15. The CDR3 extends over 16 amino acids. Germline V gene lookup returns CDR1 DFQATT and CDR2 SNEGSKA (reference sequence). CDR3 in DNA: TGCAGTCATTGGTGCGGAACGGGACAGGGGGCATACGAGCAGTACTTC. Amino acids: CSHWCGTGQGAYEQYF.

The chain is built from TRBV24-1 and TRBJ2-5, with TRBD1 identical over 10 bases. Losses at the gene ends were 3 bases for V and 11 bases for J; bases not matched to a gene: 8. The CDR3 sequence is 14 residues long. Germline V gives CDR1 KGHDR, CDR2 SFDVKD. The CDR3 is CATSDTGQGYQQYF. In DNA, the CDR3 is TGTGCCACCAGTGATACGGGACAGGGGTATCAGCAGTACTTC.

The gene calls are TRBV5-6 and TRBJ1-6; 8 nucleotides align to TRBD1. This CDR3 is built from 17 residues. The ends lost 4 bases at V and 1 base at J; junction bases unmatched: 7. Germline-derived CDR1 and CDR2 are SGHDT and YYEEEE. CDR3: CASSPQRQGSYNSPLHF. The CDR3 nucleotides read TGTGCCAGCAGCCCCCAGAGACAGGGGTCCTATAATTCACCCCTCCACTTT.

A few counts support this clonotype. The chain couples TRBV6-2 or TRBV6-3 to TRBJ2-5, with 8 bases matching TRBD1. CDR3 length: 13 residues. Unmatched junction bases numbered 5, after V lost 6 bases and J lost 5 bases. Germline assignment: CDR1 MNHEY and CDR2 SVGEGT. The CDR3 DNA reads as TGTGCCAGCAGCAGGGGGCTTGGGGAGACCCAGTACTTC. Translating it yields CASSRGLGETQYF.

There are a few counts of this clonotype. This may stem from a read error, because a much larger clone lies one nucleotide away. The J gene is TRBJ2-7, the V gene TRBV11-2, with 8 bases lining up with TRBD2. Per germline, CDR1 SGHAT and CDR2 FQNNGV. The J segment lost 7 bases and the V segment lost 5 bases, leaving 10 bases of the junction unmatched. CDR3 length: 14 residues. The CDR3 reads CASSDWTSLGEQYF. Here the CDR3 DNA reads TGTGCCAGCAGCGACTGGACTAGCCTTGGTGAGCAGTACTTC.

The rearrangement joins TRBV28 to TRBJ1-2; a weak D match, TRBD1 (6 bases). This CDR3 is 15 amino acids long. The V end was cut by 5 bases, the J end by 0 bases, with 13 bases between. Germline V lookup: CDR1 MDHEN, CDR2 SYDVKM. The CDR3: CASSAPTGANYGYTF. Here the CDR3 DNA reads TGTGCCAGCAGTGCCCCGACAGGAGCTAACTATGGCTACACCTTC.